This T cell receptor beta chain was captured in a study of T cells in Graves' hyperthyroidism and ophthalmopathy. TCR beta CDR3 regions were amplified from RNA transcripts. TCR CDR3 regions were first amplified by RT-PCR with HTBI primers. TCRdb fed the multiplex PCR reads into MiXCR, producing one record per CDR3 protein. In the table there are hundreds of thousands of distinct CDR3 sequences, 15% to 20% of which are singletons. Ten or more counts support this clonotype. V was trimmed by 5 bases and J by 1 base, leaving 20 bases between them. This CDR3 has 17 residues. Germline V gene lookup returns CDR1 SEHNR and CDR2 FQNEAQ (reference sequence).

This clonotype originated in a man in his forties with Graves' ophthalmopathy. Source material: blood. The chain couples TRBV7-9 to TRBJ2-5; a weak D match, TRBD1 (6 bases). The CDR3: CASSPLNRAGVQETQYF. The CDR3 bases are TGTGCCAGCAGCCCCTTAAACAGGGCCGGAGTCCAAGAGACCCAGTACTTC.